This TCR beta chain was identified during a study of siplizumab effects on memory and regulatory T cells. The study's findings and limits: The naive T cell population seemed more diverse than memory cells and seemed a major contributor to the alloresponse. Under siplizumab, an average around 68% of mappable alloreactive CD4+ clones were Treg-derived, compared with 26.9% in controls.

Sequenced by immunoSEQ multiplex PCR; TCRdb stores in-frame clones only, minus some. The table has tens of thousands of clones, over 80% seen once. A remark on this clone: Its antigen remains unknown.

The length of the CDR3 is 16 residues. V was trimmed by 4 bases and J by 0 bases, leaving 13 bases between them. Germline V gene lookup returns CDR1 MNHEY and CDR2 SVGAGI. The rearrangement joins TRBV6-5 to TRBJ1-3, with D tentatively TRBD1 (6 bases). The sequenced sample was Tregs sorted from blood. The origin of this receptor is a human donor in good health. The CDR3 region has the DNA TGTGCCAGCAGTTCCCGACAGGCGAGCTCTGGAAACACCATATATTTT. Protein product: CASSSRQASSGNTIYF.